The subject of this entry is one T cell receptor (beta chain). CDR3 length: 12 residues. V gave up 5 bases and J gave up 6 bases; unmatched junction bases: 4. Germline V gene lookup returns CDR1 SGHTA and CDR2 FQGNSA. The sample comes from a study of blood T cell repertoires in COVID-19. The wider study: From the United States, Italy and Spain came samples of acute and convalescent COVID-19. The cDNA or gDNA used as material had been derived from T cells, B-cell-depleted T cells, or PBMCs.

How the authors handled the data: Scientists estimated how many nucleated cells there were by amplifying reference gene primers. Libraries were prepared by immunoSEQ multiplex PCR; TCRdb keeps only in-frame clonotypes and omits some of them. That table is the source of V, J and clone size, and D and trimming were worked out from the DNA. The profile shows more than 80,000 clones, less than 90% of them singletons. Sequenced material: peripheral blood. The chain couples TRBV7-2 to TRBJ2-7; 7 bases are a match to TRBD1. The TCR sequence derives from a man older than 75 with acute or convalescent COVID-19. This chain's CDR3 is CASSSRTGEQYF. The CDR3 DNA reads as TGTGCCAGCAGCAGCAGGACAGGCGAGCAGTACTTC.